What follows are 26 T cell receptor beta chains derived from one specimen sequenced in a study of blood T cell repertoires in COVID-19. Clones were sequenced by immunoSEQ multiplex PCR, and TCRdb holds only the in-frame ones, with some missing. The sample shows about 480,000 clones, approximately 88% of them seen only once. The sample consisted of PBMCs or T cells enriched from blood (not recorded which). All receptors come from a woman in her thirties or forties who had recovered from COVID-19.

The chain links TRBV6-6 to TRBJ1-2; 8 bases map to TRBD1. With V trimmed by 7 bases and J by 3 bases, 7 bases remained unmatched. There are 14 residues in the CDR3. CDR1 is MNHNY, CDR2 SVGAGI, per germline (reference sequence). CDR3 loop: CASTVTGEHYGYTF. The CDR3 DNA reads TGTGCCAGCACCGTGACAGGGGAACACTATGGCTACACCTTC.

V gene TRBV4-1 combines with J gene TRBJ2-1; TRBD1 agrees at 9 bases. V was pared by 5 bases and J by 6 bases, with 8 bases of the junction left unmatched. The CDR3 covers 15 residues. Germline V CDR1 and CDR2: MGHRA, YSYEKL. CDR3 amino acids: CASSYGQGQGNEQFF. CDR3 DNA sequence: TGCGCCAGCAGCTACGGACAGGGGCAAGGCAATGAGCAGTTCTTC.

The CDR3 is CASSLIGQGNTEAFF. The CDR3 DNA follows: TGTGCCAGCAGCTTGATAGGGCAGGGTAACACTGAAGCTTTCTTT. The chain joins TRBV5-4 to TRBJ1-1; perhaps TRBD1 as D (5 bases). V lost 1 base to trimming and J lost 2 bases, with 12 bases between them. CDR1 is SGHNT and CDR2 is YYREEE in the germline V gene (reference sequence). This CDR3 is built from 15 residues.

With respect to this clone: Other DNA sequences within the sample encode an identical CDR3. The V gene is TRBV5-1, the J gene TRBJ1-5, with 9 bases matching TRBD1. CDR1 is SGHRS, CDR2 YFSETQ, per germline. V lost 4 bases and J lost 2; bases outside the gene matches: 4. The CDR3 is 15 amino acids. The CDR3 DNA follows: TGCGCCAGCAGCCCGGGACAGGGCGGCAATCAGCCCCAGCATTTT. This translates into CASSPGQGGNQPQHF.

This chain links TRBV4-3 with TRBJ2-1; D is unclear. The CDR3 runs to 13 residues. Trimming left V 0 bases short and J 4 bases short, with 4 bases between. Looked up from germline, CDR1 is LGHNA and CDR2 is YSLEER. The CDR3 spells CASSQDTYNEQFF. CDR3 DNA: TGCGCCAGCAGCCAAGATACTTACAATGAGCAGTTCTTC.

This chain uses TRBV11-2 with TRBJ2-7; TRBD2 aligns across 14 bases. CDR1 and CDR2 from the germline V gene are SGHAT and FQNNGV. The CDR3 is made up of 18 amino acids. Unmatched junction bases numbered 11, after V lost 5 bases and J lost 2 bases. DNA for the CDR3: TGTGCCAGCAGCATCGGGACTAGCGGGAGTTCATATCCCTACGAGCAGTACTTC. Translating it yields CASSIGTSGSSYPYEQYF.

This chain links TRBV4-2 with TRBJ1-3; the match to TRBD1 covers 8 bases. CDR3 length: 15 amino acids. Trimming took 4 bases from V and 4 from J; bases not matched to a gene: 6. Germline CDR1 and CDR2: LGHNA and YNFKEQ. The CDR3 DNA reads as TGTGCCAGCAGCCCCCCCCAGGGGGCGGGAAACACCATATATTTT. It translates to CASSPPQGAGNTIYF.

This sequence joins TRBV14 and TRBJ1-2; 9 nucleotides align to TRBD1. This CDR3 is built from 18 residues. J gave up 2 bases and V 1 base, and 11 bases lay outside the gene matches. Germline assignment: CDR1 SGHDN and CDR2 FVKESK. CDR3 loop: CASSQVTGQGRVNYGYTF. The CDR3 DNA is TGTGCCAGCAGCCAAGTTACCGGACAGGGGAGGGTAAACTATGGCTACACCTTC.

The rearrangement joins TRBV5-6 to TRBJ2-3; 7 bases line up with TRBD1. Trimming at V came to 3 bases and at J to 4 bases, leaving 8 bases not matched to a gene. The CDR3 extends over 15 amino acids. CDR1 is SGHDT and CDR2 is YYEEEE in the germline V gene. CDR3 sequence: CASSSRDSIPDTQYF. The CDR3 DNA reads TGTGCCAGCAGCTCTCGGGACAGCATACCAGATACGCAGTATTTT.

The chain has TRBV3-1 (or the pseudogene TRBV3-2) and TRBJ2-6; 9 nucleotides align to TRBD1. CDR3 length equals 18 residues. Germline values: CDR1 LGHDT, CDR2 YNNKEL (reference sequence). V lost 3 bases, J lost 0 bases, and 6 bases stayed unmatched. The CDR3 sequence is CASSHNNRGHSGANVLTF. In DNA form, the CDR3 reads TGTGCCAGCAGCCATAATAACAGGGGGCACTCTGGGGCCAACGTCCTGACTTTC.

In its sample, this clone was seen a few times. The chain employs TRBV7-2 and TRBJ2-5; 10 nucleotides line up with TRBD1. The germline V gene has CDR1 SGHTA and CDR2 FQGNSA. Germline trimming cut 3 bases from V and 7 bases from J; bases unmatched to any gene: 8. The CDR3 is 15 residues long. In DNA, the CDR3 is TGTGCCAGCAGCTTTTACGGGACAGGGGAGAGGACCCAGTACTTC. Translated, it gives CASSFYGTGERTQYF.

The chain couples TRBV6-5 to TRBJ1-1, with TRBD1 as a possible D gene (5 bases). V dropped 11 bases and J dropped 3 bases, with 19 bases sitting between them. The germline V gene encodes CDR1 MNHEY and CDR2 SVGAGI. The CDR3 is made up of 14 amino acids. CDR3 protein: CASFARGGYTEAFF. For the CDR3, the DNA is TGTGCCTCTTTCGCACGGGGGGGGTACACTGAAGCTTTCTTT.

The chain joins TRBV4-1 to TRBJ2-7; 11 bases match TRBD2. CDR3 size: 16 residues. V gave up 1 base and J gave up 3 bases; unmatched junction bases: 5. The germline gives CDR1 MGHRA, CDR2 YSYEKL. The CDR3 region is CASSQAGTSGDYEQYF. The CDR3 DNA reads TGCGCCAGCAGCCAAGCCGGGACTAGCGGAGACTACGAGCAGTACTTC.

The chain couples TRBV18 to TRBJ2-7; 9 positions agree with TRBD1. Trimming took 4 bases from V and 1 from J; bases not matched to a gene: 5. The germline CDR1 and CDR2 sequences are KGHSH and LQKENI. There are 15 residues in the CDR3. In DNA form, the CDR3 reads TGTGCCAGCTCACACACAGGGGGCGGGTCCTACGAGCAGTACTTC. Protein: CASSHTGGGSYEQYF.

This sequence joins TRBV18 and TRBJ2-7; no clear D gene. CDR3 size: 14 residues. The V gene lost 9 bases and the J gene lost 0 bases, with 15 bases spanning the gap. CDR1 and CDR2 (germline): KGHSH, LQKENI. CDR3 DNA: TGTGCCAGTACGATGGCTCGGAGCTCCTACGAGCAGTACTTC. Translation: CASTMARSSYEQYF.

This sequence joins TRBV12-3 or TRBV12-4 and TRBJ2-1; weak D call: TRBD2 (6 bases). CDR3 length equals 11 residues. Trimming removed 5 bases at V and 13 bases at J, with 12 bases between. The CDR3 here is CASSRGSGQFF. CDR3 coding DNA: TGTGCCAGCAGTCGGGGGAGTGGCCAGTTCTTC.

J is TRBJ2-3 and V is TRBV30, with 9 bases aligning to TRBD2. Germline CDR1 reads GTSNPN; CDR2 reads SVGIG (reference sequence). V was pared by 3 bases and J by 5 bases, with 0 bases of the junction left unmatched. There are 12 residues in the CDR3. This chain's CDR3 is CAWRREGDTQYF. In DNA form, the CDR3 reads TGTGCCTGGAGGCGGGAGGGAGATACGCAGTATTTT.

DNA for the CDR3: TGTGCCAGCAGTGATGCCGGGACAGGGAGCGACTACGAGCAGTACTTC. It translates to CASSDAGTGSDYEQYF. V usage is TRBV2 and J usage is TRBJ2-7; 9 nucleotides match TRBD1. The CDR3 has 16 residues. Unmatched junction bases numbered 9, after V lost 3 bases and J lost 3 bases. The germline V gene has CDR1 SNHLY and CDR2 FYNNEI.

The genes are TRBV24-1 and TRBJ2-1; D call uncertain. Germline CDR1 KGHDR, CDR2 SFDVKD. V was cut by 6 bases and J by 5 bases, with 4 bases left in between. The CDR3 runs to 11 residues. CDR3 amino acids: CATSFNNEQFF. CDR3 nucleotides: TGTGCCACCAGTTTTAACAATGAGCAGTTCTTC.

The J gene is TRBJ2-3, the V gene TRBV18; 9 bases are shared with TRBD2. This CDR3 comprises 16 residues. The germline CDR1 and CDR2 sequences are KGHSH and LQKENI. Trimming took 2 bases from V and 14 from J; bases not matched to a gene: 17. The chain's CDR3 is CASSPGGGTTSGSPYF. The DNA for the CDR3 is TGTGCCAGCTCACCAGGGGGGGGCACGACTAGCGGCAGCCCGTATTTT.

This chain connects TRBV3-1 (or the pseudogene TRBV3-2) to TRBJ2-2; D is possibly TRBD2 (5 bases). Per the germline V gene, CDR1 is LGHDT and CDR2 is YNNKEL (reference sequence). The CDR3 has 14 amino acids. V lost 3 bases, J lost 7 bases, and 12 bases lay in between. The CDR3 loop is CASSQLSEGGELFF. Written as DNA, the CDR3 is TGTGCCAGCAGCCAGCTAAGCGAGGGCGGGGAGCTGTTTTTT.

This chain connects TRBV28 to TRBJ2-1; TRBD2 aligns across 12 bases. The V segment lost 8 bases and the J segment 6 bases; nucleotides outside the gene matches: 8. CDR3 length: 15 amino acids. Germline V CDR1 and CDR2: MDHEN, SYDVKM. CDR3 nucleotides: TGTGCCAGCGCTACACTAGCGGGAGGAATCAATGAGCAGTTCTTC. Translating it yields CASATLAGGINEQFF.

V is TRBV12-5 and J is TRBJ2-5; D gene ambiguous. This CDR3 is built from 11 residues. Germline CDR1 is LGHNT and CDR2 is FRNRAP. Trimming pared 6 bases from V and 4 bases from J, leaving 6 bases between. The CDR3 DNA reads TGTGCTAGTGGGTCAGGAGAGACCCAGTACTTC. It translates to CASGSGETQYF.

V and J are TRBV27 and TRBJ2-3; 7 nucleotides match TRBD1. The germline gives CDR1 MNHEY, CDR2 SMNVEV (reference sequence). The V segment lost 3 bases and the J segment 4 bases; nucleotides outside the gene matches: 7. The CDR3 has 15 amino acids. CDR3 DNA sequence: TGTGCCAGCAGTTTCGACAGGGTGAACGCAGATACGCAGTATTTT. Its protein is CASSFDRVNADTQYF.

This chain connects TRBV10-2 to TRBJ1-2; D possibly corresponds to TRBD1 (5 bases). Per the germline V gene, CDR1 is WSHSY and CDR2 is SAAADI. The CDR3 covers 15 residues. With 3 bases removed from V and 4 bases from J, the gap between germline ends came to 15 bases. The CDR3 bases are TGCGCCAGCAGTGACGGCCCGGGGGTCGGCTATGGCTACACCTTC. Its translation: CASSDGPGVGYGYTF.

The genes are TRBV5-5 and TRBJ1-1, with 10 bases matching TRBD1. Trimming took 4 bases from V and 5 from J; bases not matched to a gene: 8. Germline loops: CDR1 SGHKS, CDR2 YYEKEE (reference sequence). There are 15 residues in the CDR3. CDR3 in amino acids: CASSGGQGVLTEAFF. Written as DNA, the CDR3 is TGTGCCAGCAGCGGTGGACAGGGGGTGCTTACTGAAGCTTTCTTT.